These T cell receptor beta chains were read from a single sample in a study of regulatory T cells in long-lasting Graves disease. A single record per CDR3 protein comes from TCRdb applying MiXCR to the multiplex PCR reads. The sample includes hundreds of thousands of distinct CDR3 sequences, around 15% of them seen just once. In addition, the sample was reused for a study of T cells in Graves' hyperthyroidism and ophthalmopathy.

The starting material was peripheral blood mononuclear cells (PBMCs), obtained at new diagnosis, from a patient treated with antithyroid drugs. These receptors were obtained from a woman in her twenties or thirties with Graves disease. The CDR3 runs from the conserved cysteine through the conserved F or W. Fields, in order: D gene, CDR3 length, clone size, V gene, J gene, CDR3 DNA, CDR3 protein. A D gene is named only where the DNA matches it firmly. Size is stated for part of the rows, as once, few or many counts, or as a class when the clone is expanded.

TRBD2,14,NA,TRBV20-1,TRBJ2-1,TGCAGTGCTAGGCGGCTAGCGGTTAGGGGTGAGCAGTTCTTC,CSARRLAVRGEQFF
TRBD1,17,NA,TRBV20-1,TRBJ1-4,TGCAGTGCTAGAGATGATTTGTACAGGGGGCCGGGTGAAAAACTGTTTTTT,CSARDDLYRGPGEKLFF
NA,15,NA,TRBV19,TRBJ1-5,TGTGCCAGTAGTATGAATCAGGGAGGGTATCAGCCCCAGCATTTT,CASSMNQGGYQPQHF
NA,14,NA,TRBV6-1,TRBJ1-5,TGTGCCAGCAGTTACGGAGGGCCGGGTCAGCCCCAGCATTTT,CASSYGGPGQPQHF
NA,15,few,TRBV28,TRBJ1-2,TGTGCCAGCAGTTTCGGGTCGATAGGGCCGTATGGCTACACCTTC,CASSFGSIGPYGYTF
NA,16,few,TRBV4-1,TRBJ2-1,TGCGCCAGCAGCCCACTAGTAGCGGTGTCCTACAATGAGCAGTTCTTC,CASSPLVAVSYNEQFF
NA,12,NA,TRBV20-1,TRBJ1-2,TGCAGTGCTAGACCCTATAACTATGGCTACACCTTC,CSARPYNYGYTF
TRBD1,14,NA,TRBV2,TRBJ2-7,TGTGCCAGCAGGACAGGGGGGATTCCCTACGAGCAGTACTTC,CASRTGGIPYEQYF
NA,12,few,TRBV12-3/TRBV12-4,TRBJ2-2,TGTGCCAGCAGTCCCCCCCTCGGGGAGCTGTTTTTT,CASSPPLGELFF
NA,13,many,TRBV20-1,TRBJ1-4,TGCAGTGCTAGGTCTGCAACTAATGAAAAACTGTTTTTT,CSARSATNEKLFF
NA,11,many,TRBV2,TRBJ2-7,TGTGCCAGCAGCCCGGGCCACGAGCAGTACTTC,CASSPGHEQYF
NA,12,NA,TRBV5-1,TRBJ1-2,TGCGCCAGCACCTCGGGGGAAGATGGCTACACCTTC,CASTSGEDGYTF
TRBD2,15,few,TRBV7-9,TRBJ2-1,TGTGCCAGCAGCGTCCTAGCGGGATTAGAGAATGAGCAGTTCTTC,CASSVLAGLENEQFF
NA,15,many,TRBV7-8,TRBJ1-4,TGTGCCAGCAGCTTAGCCATGGGTCGTGGGGAAAAACTGTTTTTT,CASSLAMGRGEKLFF
NA,13,NA,TRBV30,TRBJ2-3,TGTGCCTGGGGGGGATTTCGTGCAGATACGCAGTATTTT,CAWGGFRADTQYF
TRBD2,14,few,TRBV20-1,TRBJ2-7,TGCAGTGCTACCCTAGCGGGGGCCTCCTACGAGCAGTACTTC,CSATLAGASYEQYF
NA,13,many,TRBV2,TRBJ1-1,TGTGCCAGCAGACGGACACTTGCCACTGAAGCTTTCTTT,CASRRTLATEAFF
TRBD1,13,many,TRBV20-1,TRBJ2-7,TGCAGTCAAAAGGACAGGGGTCGTGCCGAGCAGTACTTC,CSQKDRGRAEQYF
TRBD2,16,NA,TRBV5-1,TRBJ2-2,TGCGCCAGCAGCTTAGCGGGAGGGCCATACACCGGGGAGCTGTTTTTT,CASSLAGGPYTGELFF